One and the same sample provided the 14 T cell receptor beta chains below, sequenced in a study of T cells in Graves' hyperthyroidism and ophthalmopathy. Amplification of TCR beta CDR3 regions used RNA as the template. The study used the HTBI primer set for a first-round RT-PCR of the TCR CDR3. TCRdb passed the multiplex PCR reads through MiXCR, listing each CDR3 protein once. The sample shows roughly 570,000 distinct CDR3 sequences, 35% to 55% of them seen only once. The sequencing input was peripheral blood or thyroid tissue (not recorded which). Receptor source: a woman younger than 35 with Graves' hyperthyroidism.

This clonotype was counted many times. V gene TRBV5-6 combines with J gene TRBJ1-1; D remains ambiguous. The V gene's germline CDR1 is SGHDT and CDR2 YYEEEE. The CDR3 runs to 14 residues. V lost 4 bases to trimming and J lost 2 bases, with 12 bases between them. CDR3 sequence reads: CASSLLGGNTEAFF. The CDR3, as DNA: TGTGCCAGCAGCCTCCTGGGCGGAAACACTGAAGCTTTCTTT.

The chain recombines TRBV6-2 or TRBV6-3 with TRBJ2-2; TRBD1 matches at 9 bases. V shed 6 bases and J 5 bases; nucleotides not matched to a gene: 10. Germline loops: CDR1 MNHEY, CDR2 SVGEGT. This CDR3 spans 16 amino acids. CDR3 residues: CASRANRGRRTGELFF. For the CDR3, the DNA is TGTGCCAGCAGAGCCAACAGGGGGCGGAGAACCGGGGAGCTGTTTTTT.

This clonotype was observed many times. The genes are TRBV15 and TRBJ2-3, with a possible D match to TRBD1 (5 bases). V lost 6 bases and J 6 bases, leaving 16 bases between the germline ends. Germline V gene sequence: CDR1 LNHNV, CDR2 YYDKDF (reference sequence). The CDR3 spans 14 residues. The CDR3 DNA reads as TGTGCCACCAGACCCGGCTTCGCAGGGGATACGCAGTATTTT. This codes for CATRPGFAGDTQYF. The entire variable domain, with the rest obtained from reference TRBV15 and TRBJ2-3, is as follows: DAMVIQNPRYQVTQFGKPVTLSCSQTLNHNVMYWYQQKSSQAPKLLFHYYDKDFNNEADTPDNFQSRRPNTSFCFLDIRSPGLGDTAMYLCATRPGFAGDTQYFGPGTRLTVL.

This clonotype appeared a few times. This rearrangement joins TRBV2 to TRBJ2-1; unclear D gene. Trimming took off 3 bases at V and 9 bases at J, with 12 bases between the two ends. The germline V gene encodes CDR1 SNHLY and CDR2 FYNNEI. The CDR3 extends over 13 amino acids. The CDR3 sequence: CASSEGRAGEQFF. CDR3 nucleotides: TGTGCCAGCAGTGAGGGTAGGGCCGGTGAGCAGTTCTTC.

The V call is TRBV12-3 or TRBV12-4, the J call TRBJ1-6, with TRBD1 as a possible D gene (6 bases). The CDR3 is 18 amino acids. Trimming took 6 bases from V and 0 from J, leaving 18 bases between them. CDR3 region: CASSRGQQGDSYNSPLHF. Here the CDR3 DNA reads TGTGCCAGCAGCCGAGGACAGCAGGGAGACTCCTATAATTCACCCCTCCACTTT.

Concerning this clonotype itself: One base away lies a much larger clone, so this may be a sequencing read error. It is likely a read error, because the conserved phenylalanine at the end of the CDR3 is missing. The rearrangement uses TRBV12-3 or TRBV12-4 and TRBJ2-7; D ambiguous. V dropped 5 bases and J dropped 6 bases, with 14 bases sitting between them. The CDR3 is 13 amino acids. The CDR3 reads CASSLQTTAEQYL. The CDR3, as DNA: TGTGCCAGCAGTCTGCAGACAACGGCCGAGCAGTACCTC.

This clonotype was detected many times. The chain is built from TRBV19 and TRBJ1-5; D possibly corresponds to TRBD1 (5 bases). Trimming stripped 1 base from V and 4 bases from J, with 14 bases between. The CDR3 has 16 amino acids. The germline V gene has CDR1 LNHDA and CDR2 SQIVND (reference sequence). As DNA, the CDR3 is TGTGCCAGTAGTATAGCGGGCAGGGCCTCTAATCAGCCCCAGCATTTT. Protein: CASSIAGRASNQPQHF. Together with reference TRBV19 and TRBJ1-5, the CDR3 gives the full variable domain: DGGITQSPKYLFRKEGQNVTLSCEQNLNHDAMYWYRQDPGQGLRLIYYSQIVNDFQKGDIAEGYSVSREKKESFPLTVTSAQKNPTAFYLCASSIAGRASNQPQHFGDGTRLSIL.

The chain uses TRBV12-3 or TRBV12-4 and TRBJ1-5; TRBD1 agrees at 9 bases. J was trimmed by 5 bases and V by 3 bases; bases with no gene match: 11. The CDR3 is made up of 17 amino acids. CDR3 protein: CASSFLLRDREDQPQHF. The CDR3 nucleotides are TGTGCCAGCAGTTTCCTACTCCGGGACAGGGAAGATCAGCCCCAGCATTTT.

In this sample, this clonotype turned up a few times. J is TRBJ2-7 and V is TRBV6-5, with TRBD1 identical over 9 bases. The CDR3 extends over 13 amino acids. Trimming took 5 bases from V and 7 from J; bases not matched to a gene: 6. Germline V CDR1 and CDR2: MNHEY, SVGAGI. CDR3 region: CASSHGTGYEQYF. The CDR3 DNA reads TGTGCCAGCAGTCACGGGACAGGGTATGAGCAGTACTTC.

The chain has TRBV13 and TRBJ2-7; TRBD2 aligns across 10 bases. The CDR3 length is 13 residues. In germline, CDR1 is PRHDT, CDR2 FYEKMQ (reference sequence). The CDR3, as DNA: TGTGCTAGCGGACTAGCGGACACCTACGAGCAGTACTTC. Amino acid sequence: CASGLADTYEQYF.

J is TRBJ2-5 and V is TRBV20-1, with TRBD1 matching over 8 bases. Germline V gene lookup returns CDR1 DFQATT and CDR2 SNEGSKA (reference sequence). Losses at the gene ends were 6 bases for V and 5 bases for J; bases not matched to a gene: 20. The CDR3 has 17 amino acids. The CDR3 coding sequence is TGCAGTGCGGCGAATTACAGGGGGGCTAGTCTTGCCGAGACCCAGTACTTC. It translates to CSAANYRGASLAETQYF.

The CDR3 sequence: CASSLAGSGSGYTF. In DNA form, the CDR3 reads TGTGCCAGCAGCTTAGCTGGATCAGGGTCTGGCTACACCTTC. The chain links TRBV7-8 to TRBJ1-2, with D maybe TRBD1 (5 bases). This CDR3 region has 14 residues. Germline CDR1 is SGHVS and CDR2 is FQNEAQ. Trimming pared 0 bases from V and 7 bases from J, leaving 12 bases between.

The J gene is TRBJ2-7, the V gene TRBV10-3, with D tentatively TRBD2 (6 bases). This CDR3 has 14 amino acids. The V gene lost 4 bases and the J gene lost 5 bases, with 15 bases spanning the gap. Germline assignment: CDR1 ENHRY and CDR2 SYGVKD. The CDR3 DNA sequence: TGTGCCATCAGTGGGGGGGACGGAATCGACGAGCAGTACTTC. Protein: CAISGGDGIDEQYF.

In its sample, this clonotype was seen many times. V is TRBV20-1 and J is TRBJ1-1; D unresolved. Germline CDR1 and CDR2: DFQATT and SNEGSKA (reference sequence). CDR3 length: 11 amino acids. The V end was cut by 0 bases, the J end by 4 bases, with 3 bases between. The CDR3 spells CSARDATEAFF. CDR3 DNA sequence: TGCAGTGCTAGAGACGCCACTGAAGCTTTCTTT.